This T cell receptor (beta chain) was recorded in a study of identical twins. No donor was unhealthy or non-Caucasian. The V gene end was trimmed by 11 bases and the J gene end by 9 bases; junction bases not matched to a gene: 18. CDR3 length equals 15 residues. CDR1 LGHDT and CDR2 YNNKEL come from the germline V gene (reference sequence). In the case of this clonotype: What it recognizes is unknown.

Study conclusions and caveats: Excess sharing between twins was weaker in beta out-of-frame sequences. Because invariant MAIT and iNKT cells could be present, zero-insertion analyses could be partly confounded.

TCRdb re-derived calls from the 5' RACE reads in MiXCR, one entry per CDR3 protein. The data hold more than 600,000 distinct CDR3 sequences, with about 20% observed a single time. This sample also belongs to another study, concerning T cells expressing NK-cell markers. That source adds: For a handful of donors, these clonotypes were likewise the leading ones in the CD3+CD56-NKG2C+ fraction.

The chain has TRBV3-1 and TRBJ2-1; TRBD2 agrees at 8 bases. Sequenced sample: PBMCs. This sequence was found in a woman between 18 and 29 years old in good health. The CDR3 region has the DNA TGTGCCTCCAGCCAAGTGGGACTAGACTCGTCTGAGCAGTTCTTC. Amino acids: CASSQVGLDSSEQFF.